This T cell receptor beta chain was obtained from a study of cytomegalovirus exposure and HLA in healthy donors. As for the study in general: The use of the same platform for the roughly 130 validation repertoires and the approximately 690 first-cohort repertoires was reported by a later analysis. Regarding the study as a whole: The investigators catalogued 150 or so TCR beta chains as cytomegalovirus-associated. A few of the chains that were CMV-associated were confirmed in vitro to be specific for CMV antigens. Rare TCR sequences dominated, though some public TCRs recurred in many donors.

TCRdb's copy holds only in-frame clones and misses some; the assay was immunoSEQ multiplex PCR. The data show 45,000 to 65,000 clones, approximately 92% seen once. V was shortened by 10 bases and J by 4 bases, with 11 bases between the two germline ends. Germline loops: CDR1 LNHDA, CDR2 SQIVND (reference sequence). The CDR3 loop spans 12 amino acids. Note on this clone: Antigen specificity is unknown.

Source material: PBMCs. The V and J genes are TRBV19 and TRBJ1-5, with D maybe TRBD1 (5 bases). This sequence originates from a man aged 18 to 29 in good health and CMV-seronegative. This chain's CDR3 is CATSRGNQPQHF. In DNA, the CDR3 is TGTGCCACGAGCCGGGGGAATCAGCCCCAGCATTTT.